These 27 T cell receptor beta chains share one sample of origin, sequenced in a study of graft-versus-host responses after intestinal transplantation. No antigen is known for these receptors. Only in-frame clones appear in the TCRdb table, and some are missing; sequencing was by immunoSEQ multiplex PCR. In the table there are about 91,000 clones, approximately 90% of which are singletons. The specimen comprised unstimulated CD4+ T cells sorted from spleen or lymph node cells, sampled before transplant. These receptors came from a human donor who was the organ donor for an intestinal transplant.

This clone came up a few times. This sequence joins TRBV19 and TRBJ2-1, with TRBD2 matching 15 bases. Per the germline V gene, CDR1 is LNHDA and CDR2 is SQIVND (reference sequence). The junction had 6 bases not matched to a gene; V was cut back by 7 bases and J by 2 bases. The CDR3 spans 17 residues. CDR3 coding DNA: TGTGCCAGTAAGGGACTAGCGGGAGGAGGGACCTACAATGAGCAGTTCTTC. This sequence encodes CASKGLAGGGTYNEQFF.

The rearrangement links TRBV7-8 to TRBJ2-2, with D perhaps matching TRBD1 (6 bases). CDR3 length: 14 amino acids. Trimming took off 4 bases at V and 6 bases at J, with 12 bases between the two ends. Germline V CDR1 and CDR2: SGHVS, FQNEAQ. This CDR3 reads CASSSYSGAGELFF. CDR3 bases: TGTGCCAGCAGCTCCTACTCAGGGGCCGGGGAGCTGTTTTTT. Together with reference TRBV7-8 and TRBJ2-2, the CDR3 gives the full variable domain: GAGVSQSPRYKVAKRGQDVALRCDPISGHVSLFWYQQALGQGPEFLTYFQNEAQLDKSGLPSDRFFAERPEGSVSTLKIQRTQQEDSAVYLCASSSYSGAGELFFGEGSRLTVL.

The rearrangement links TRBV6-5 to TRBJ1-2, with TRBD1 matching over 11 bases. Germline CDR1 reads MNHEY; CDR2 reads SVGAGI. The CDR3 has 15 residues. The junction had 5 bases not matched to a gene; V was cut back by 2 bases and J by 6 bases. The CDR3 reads CASSYPRDRGNGYTF. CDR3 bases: TGTGCCAGCAGTTACCCTAGGGACAGGGGGAATGGCTACACCTTC.

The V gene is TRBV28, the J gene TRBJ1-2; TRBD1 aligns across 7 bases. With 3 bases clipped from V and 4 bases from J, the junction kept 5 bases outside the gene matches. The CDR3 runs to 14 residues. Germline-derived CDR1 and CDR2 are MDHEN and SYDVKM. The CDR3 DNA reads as TGTGCCAGCAGTTTGACAGGGAAGAGCTATGGCTACACCTTC. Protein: CASSLTGKSYGYTF.

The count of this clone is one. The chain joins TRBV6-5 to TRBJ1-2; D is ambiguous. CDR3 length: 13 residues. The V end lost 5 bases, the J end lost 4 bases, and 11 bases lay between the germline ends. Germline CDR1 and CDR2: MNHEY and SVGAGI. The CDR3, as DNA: TGTGCCAGCAGTCCCGGACTGATCTATGGCTACACCTTC. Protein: CASSPGLIYGYTF.

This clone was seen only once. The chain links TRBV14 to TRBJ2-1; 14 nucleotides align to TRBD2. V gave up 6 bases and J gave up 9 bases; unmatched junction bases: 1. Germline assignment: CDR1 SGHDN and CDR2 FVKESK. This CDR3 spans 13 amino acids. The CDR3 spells CASRTSGRAEQFF. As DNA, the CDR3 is TGTGCCAGCAGGACTAGCGGGAGGGCTGAGCAGTTCTTC.

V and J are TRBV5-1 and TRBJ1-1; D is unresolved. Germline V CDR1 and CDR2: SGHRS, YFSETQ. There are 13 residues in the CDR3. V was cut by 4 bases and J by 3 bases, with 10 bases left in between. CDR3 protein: CASSPTGDTEAFF. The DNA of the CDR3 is TGCGCCAGCAGCCCGACGGGTGACACTGAAGCTTTCTTT.

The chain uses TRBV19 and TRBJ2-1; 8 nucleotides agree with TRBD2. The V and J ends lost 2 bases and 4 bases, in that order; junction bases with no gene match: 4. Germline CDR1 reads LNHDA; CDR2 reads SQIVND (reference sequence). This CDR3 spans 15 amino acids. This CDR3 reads CASSITREEYNEQFF. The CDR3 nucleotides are TGTGCCAGTAGTATAACGCGGGAGGAGTACAATGAGCAGTTCTTC.

The CDR3 region has the DNA TGTGCCAGCAGCGTAGCCATAACAGGGTGGGACACCATATATTTT. This encodes CASSVAITGWDTIYF. The V and J genes are TRBV9 and TRBJ1-3; maybe TRBD1 (6 bases). Germline CDR1 SGDLS, CDR2 YYNGEE. The V gene lost 0 bases and the J gene lost 8 bases, with 15 bases spanning the gap. The CDR3 runs to 15 residues.

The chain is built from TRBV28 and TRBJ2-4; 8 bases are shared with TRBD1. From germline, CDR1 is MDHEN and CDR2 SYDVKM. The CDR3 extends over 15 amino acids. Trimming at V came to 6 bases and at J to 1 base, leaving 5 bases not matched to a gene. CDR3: CASSETGGAKNIQYF. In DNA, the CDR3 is TGTGCCAGCAGCGAAACAGGGGGGGCCAAAAACATTCAGTACTTC. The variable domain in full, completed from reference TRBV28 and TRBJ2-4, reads DVKVTQSSRYLVKRTGEKVFLECVQDMDHENMFWYRQDPGLGLRLIYFSYDVKMKEKGDIPEGYSVSREKKERFSLILESASTNQTSMYLCASSETGGAKNIQYFGAGTRLSVL.

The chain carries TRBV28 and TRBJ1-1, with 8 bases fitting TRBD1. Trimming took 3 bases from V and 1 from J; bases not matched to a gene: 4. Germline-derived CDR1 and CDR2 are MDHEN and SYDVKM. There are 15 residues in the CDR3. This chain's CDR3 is CASSLVGTGNTEAFF. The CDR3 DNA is TGTGCCAGCAGTTTGGTGGGGACAGGGAACACTGAAGCTTTCTTT.

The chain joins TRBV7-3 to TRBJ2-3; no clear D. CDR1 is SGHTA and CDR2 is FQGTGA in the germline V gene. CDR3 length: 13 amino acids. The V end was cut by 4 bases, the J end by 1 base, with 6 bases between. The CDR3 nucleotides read TGTGCCAGCAGCTGGGCAGGCACAGATACGCAGTATTTT. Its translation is CASSWAGTDTQYF.

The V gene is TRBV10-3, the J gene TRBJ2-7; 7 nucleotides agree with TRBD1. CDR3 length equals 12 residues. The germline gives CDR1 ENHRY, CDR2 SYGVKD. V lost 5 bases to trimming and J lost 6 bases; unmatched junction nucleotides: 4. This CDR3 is CAISMTGIEQYF. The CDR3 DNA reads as TGTGCCATCAGTATGACAGGGATCGAGCAGTACTTC.

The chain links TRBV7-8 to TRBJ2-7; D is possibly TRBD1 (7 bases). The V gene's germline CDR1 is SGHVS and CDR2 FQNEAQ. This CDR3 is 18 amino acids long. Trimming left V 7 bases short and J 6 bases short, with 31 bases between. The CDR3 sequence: CASTNHEAGGTIGREQYF. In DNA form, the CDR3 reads TGTGCCAGCACCAACCACGAGGCAGGGGGGACCATCGGTCGCGAGCAGTACTTC.

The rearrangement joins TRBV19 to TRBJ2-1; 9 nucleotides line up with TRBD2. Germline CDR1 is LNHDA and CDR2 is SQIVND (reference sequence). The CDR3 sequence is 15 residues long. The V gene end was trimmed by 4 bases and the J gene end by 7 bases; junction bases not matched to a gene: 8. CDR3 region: CASSRGGGAKNEQFF. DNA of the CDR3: TGTGCCAGTAGTAGGGGCGGGGGGGCAAAGAATGAGCAGTTCTTC.

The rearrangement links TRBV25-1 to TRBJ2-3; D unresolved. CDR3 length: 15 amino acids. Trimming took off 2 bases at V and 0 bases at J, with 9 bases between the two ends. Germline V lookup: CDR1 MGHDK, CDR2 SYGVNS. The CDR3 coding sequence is TGTGCCAGCAGTGAAGCGACACCTAGCACAGATACGCAGTATTTT. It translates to CASSEATPSTDTQYF.

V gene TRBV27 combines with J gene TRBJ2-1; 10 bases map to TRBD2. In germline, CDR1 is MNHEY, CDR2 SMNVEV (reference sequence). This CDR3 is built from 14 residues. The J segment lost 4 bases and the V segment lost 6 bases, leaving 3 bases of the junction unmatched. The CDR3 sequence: CASRKAGGYNEQFF. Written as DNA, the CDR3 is TGTGCCAGCAGAAAAGCGGGAGGGTACAATGAGCAGTTCTTC.

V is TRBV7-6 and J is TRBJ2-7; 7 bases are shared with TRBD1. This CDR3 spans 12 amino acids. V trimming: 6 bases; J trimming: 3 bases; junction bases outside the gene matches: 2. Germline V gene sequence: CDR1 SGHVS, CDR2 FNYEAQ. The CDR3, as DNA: TGTGCCAGCAGTCCAGGGGGCTACGAGCAGTACTTC. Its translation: CASSPGGYEQYF.

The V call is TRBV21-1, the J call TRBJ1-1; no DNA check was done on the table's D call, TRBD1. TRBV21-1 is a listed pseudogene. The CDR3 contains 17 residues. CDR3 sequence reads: CASSKGTGQPQYTEAFF. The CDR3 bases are TGTGCCAGCAGCAAAGGAACTGGACAGCCGCAATACACTGAAGCTTTCTTT.

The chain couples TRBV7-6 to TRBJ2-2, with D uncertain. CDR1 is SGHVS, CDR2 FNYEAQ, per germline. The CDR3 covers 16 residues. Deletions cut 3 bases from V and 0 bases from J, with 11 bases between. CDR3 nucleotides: TGTGCCAGCAGCTTTCAAACAGCCGCGAACACCGGGGAGCTGTTTTTT. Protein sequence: CASSFQTAANTGELFF.

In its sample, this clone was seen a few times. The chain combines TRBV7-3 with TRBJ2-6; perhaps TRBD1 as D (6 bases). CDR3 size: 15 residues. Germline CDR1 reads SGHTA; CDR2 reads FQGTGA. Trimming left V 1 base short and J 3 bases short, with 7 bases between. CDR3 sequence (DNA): TGTGCCAGCAGCTTAATAGGGGGTGGGGCCAACGTCCTGACTTTC. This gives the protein CASSLIGGGANVLTF.

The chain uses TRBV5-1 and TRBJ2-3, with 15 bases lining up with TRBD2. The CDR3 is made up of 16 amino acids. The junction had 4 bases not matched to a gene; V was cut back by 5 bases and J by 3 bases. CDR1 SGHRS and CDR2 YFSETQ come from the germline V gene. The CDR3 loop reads CASRAGLAGGTDTQYF. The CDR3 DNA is TGCGCCAGCAGGGCCGGACTAGCGGGAGGGACAGATACGCAGTATTTT.

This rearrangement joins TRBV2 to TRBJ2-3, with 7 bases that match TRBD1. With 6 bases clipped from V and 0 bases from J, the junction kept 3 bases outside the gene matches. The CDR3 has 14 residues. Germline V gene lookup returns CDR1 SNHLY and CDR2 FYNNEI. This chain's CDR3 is CASRRQGSTDTQYF. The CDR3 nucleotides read TGTGCCAGCAGACGACAGGGAAGCACAGATACGCAGTATTTT.

For the CDR3, the DNA is TGTGCCAGCAGCTTCGTGGACAGGGGGAACACTGAAGCTTTCTTT. Its translation is CASSFVDRGNTEAFF. The chain couples TRBV5-4 to TRBJ1-1; 9 bases are shared with TRBD1. V gave up 2 bases and J gave up 1 base; unmatched junction bases: 3. Per the germline V gene, CDR1 is SGHNT and CDR2 is YYREEE (reference sequence). This CDR3 spans 15 amino acids.

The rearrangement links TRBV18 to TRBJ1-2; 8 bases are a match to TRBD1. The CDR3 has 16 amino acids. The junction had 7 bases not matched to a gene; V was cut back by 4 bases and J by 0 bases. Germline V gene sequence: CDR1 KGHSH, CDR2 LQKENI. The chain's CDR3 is CASSLLDRAPNYGYTF. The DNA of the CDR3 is TGTGCCAGCTCACTCCTGGACAGGGCCCCTAACTATGGCTACACCTTC.

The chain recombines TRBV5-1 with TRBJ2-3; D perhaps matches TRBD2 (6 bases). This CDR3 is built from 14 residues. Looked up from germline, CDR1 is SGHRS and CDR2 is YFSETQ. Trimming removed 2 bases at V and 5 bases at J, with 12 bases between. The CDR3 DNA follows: TGCGCCAGCAGCTTTGGGTCGGGGGAAGATACGCAGTATTTT. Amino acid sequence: CASSFGSGEDTQYF.

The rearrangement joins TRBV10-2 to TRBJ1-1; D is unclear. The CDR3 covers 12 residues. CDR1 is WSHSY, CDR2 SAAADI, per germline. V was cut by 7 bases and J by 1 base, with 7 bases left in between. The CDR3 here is CASTRENTEAFF. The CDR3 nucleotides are TGCGCCAGCACCCGGGAGAACACTGAAGCTTTCTTT.